This is a list of T cell receptor beta chains from one sample in a study of graft-versus-host responses after intestinal transplantation. These receptors have no identified antigens. Here immunoSEQ multiplex PCR was the method, and the copy in TCRdb shows in-frame clones only, minus some. This sample has approximately 80,000 clones; 85% to 90% occur once, and the top ten carry roughly 0.35%. The sequencing used unstimulated CD4+ T cells sorted from spleen or lymph node cells, collected before intestinal transplant. The receptors were gathered from a human donor who received an intestinal transplant. Each CDR3 is given with its conserved first and last residue. D genes are given only for firm matches. Part of the rows lack a size; the others show once, few, many or a class for expanded clones.

d_gene | j_gene | abundance | v_gene | CDR3nt | CDR3aa
TRBD2 | TRBJ2-7 | . | TRBV7-9 | TGTGCCAGCAGCCAAGCACGGGGGCTAGCGGGAGGCCCTCAGTACTTC | CASSQARGLAGGPQYF
TRBD1 | TRBJ2-1 | . | TRBV28 | TGTGCCAGCAGCTACCCCTACTTCCAGACAGGGGTTTATGAGCAGTTCTTC | CASSYPYFQTGVYEQFF
TRBD1 | TRBJ2-7 | . | TRBV2 | TGTGCCAGCAGTGATGAGACAGGGTATTACGAGCAGTACTTC | CASSDETGYYEQYF
. | TRBJ2-4 | once | TRBV20-1 | TGCAGTGCTAGCGGGGGAAACATTCAGTACTTC | CSASGGNIQYF
. | TRBJ2-7 | once | TRBV20-1 | TGCAGTGCTAGTCAGGTCCACGAGCAGTACTTC | CSASQVHEQYF
. | TRBJ1-1 | . | TRBV5-4 | TGTGCCAGCAGCCTGCCAGGGAGGCTAGGGAACACTGAAGCTTTCTTT | CASSLPGRLGNTEAFF
. | TRBJ1-2 | . | TRBV28 | TGTGCCAGCAGTTTGCAGGGTTTTGGCTACACCTTC | CASSLQGFGYTF
. | TRBJ1-4 | . | TRBV28 | TGTGCCAGCAGTTTTGGCAGCGCCGGGGAACTGTTTTTT | CASSFGSAGELFF
TRBD1 | TRBJ2-7 | . | TRBV19 | TGTGCCAGTAGTTCGCCCGCCGGGACAGGGTTGATCCACGAGCAGTACTTC | CASSSPAGTGLIHEQYF
. | TRBJ1-4 | . | TRBV4-2 | TGTGCCAGCTCTCAGACAGTTAGCAGTAATGAAAAACTGTTTTTT | CASSQTVSSNEKLFF
. | TRBJ1-2 | few | TRBV2 | TGTGCCAGCAGTGAAGTGGGGGGGCGGCAATCCCACTACACCTTC | CASSEVGGRQSHYTF
TRBD2 | TRBJ2-2 | . | TRBV5-6 | TGTGCCAGCAGCTCCCCGGAGCAGCGGGAAGTCGGGGAGCTGTTTTTT | CASSSPEQREVGELFF
TRBD1 | TRBJ2-2 | . | TRBV5-4 | TGTGCCAGCAGCCCGGACAGGGGGCTTACCGGGGAGCTGTTTTTT | CASSPDRGLTGELFF
. | TRBJ2-3 | . | TRBV7-6 | TGTGCCAGCAGCTTCACTGGCACAGATACGCAGTATTTT | CASSFTGTDTQYF
TRBD1 | TRBJ2-1 | . | TRBV2 | TGTGCCAGCATGACGGGACAGCGATACAATGAGCAGTTCTTC | CASMTGQRYNEQFF
. | TRBJ2-1 | . | TRBV28 | TGTGCCAGTTGCCGCACGGGTGGATCCTCCTACAATGAGCAGTTCTTC | CASCRTGGSSYNEQFF
TRBD1 | TRBJ2-3 | . | TRBV28 | TGTGCCAGCAGTTCGGGACAGGGTCCCGGGAAGGGGCAGTATTTT | CASSSGQGPGKGQYF
TRBD2 | TRBJ2-2 | . | TRBV2 | TGTGCCAGCAGGAAGCGGGGGACGGGGACCGGGGAGCTGTTTTTT | CASRKRGTGTGELFF
TRBD2 | TRBJ2-3 | . | TRBV2 | TGTGCCAGCAGTGGGGGCGCTAGCGGAGGCACAGATACGCAGTATTTT | CASSGGASGGTDTQYF
. | TRBJ1-2 | once | TRBV30 | TGTGCCTGGGGACAGACAAACTATGGCTACACCTTC | CAWGQTNYGYTF
. | TRBJ2-5 | . | TRBV5-1 | TGCGCCAGCAGCTTGTCCGCGGGACAGCAAGAGACCCAGTACTTC | CASSLSAGQQETQYF
TRBD2 | TRBJ2-7 | . | TRBV4-2 | TGTGCCAGCAGCCAAGATAATAGCGGGAGGTCCTACGAGCAGTACTTC | CASSQDNSGRSYEQYF
. | TRBJ1-3 | . | TRBV28 | TGTGCCAGCAGTTTCGGTGTTTATCCTGGAAACACCATATATTTT | CASSFGVYPGNTIYF
TRBD1 | TRBJ2-1 | . | TRBV5-1 | TGCGCCAGCAGCTCCGGGACAGGGGGCCACAATGAGCAGTTCTTC | CASSSGTGGHNEQFF
TRBD1 | TRBJ2-3 | . | TRBV27 | TGTGCCAGCAGCAAAGACAGGGTTAAAAGAGATACGCAGTATTTT | CASSKDRVKRDTQYF
. | TRBJ1-1 | . | TRBV28 | TGTGCCAGCAGTCCAGGGGCAGCGAACACTGAAGCTTTCTTT | CASSPGAANTEAFF
TRBD2 | TRBJ2-2 | . | TRBV2 | TGTGCCAGCAGTGAACAAGGACTAGGGAACACCGGGGAGCTGTTTTTT | CASSEQGLGNTGELFF
TRBD2 | TRBJ2-3 | . | TRBV7-9 | TGTGCCAGCAGCTTATTTGAGCGGGGGAGCACAGATACGCAGTATTTT | CASSLFERGSTDTQYF
TRBD2 | TRBJ2-3 | . | TRBV4-1 | TGCGCCAGCAGCCAGCTCCCCAGCGGGGTTAAAGATACGCAGTATTTT | CASSQLPSGVKDTQYF
TRBD2 | TRBJ2-1 | . | TRBV5-1 | TGCGCCAGCAGCCCTCGGAGGCTAGCGGGAGACTCGAATGAGCAGTTCTTC | CASSPRRLAGDSNEQFF
TRBD2 | TRBJ2-5 | . | TRBV29-1 | TGCAGCGTTTCCAGCTTAGCGGGAAGGGAGACCCAGTACTTC | CSVSSLAGRETQYF
TRBD1 | TRBJ1-2 | . | TRBV29-1 | TGCAGCGTTGAGAGCGACAGGGGAAACTATGGCTACACCTTC | CSVESDRGNYGYTF
TRBD2 | TRBJ2-3 | . | TRBV27 | TGTGCCAGCAGTTTATCGGGACTAGCGTACAGCACAGATACGCAGTATTTT | CASSLSGLAYSTDTQYF
. | TRBJ2-1 | . | TRBV5-4 | TGTGCCAGCACTTTGGCAGGGGGGTCCTACAATGAGCAGTTCTTC | CASTLAGGSYNEQFF
. | TRBJ1-1 | . | TRBV7-9 | TGTGCCAGCAGCTTAAGAACAGGGGAAGCTTTCTTT | CASSLRTGEAFF
. | TRBJ2-6 | . | TRBV27 | TGTGCCAGCAGTTCCCCAGCTGGGGCCAACGTCCTGACTTTC | CASSSPAGANVLTF
. | TRBJ2-7 | . | TRBV29-1 | TGCAGCGCGTTTCGACCAGAGGCCGCCTACGAGCAGTACTTC | CSAFRPEAAYEQYF
. | TRBJ2-3 | . | TRBV30 | TGTGCCTGGAAGGGGGGGCTCGGCACAGATACGCAGTATTTT | CAWKGGLGTDTQYF
TRBD1 | TRBJ1-1 | . | TRBV6-1 | TGTGCCAGCAGTCCTCCAGGGGGCCCTGAAGCTTTCTTT | CASSPPGGPEAFF
. | TRBJ2-3 | . | TRBV5-1 | TGCGCCAGCAGCTTCGGTTCGCGGTCCCCAGATACGCAGTATTTT | CASSFGSRSPDTQYF
TRBD1 | TRBJ1-1 | once | TRBV7-8 | TGTGCCAGCAGCACCCACAGGGGGTTGAACACTGAAGCTTTCTTT | CASSTHRGLNTEAFF
. | TRBJ2-5 | . | TRBV6-5 | TGTGCCAGCAGCCGAGGAGAGACCCAGTACTTC | CASSRGETQYF
. | TRBJ2-7 | . | TRBV27 | TGTGCCAGCAAATCCAACTCCTACGAGCAGTACTTC | CASKSNSYEQYF
TRBD1 | TRBJ1-4 | . | TRBV15 | TGTGCCACCAGCATGGGACAGAAGAGCGAAAAACTGTTTTTT | CATSMGQKSEKLFF
. | TRBJ1-2 | . | TRBV28 | TGTGCCAGCAGTTTAACAGGCCAGGGGAATGGCTACACCTTC | CASSLTGQGNGYTF
. | TRBJ1-1 | . | TRBV7-9 | TGTGCCAGCAGCCCCGGGAACAGGAACACTGAAGCTTTCTTT | CASSPGNRNTEAFF
. | TRBJ1-5 | . | TRBV21-1 | TGTGCCAGCAGCAGCAGAAGGGGGAGTAATCAGCCCCAGCATTTT | CASSSRRGSNQPQHF
. | TRBJ1-2 | . | TRBV18 | TGTGCCAGCTCACCACCGGGAGGGGGCTATGGCTACACCTTC | CASSPPGGGYGYTF
. | TRBJ1-1 | . | TRBV18 | TGTGCCAGCTCACCTCAGGGGCAAGCTTTCTTT | CASSPQGQAFF
. | TRBJ1-5 | once | TRBV27 | TGTGCCAGCAGCCCAGCGGGGGCCCCAAATCAGCCCCAGCATTTT | CASSPAGAPNQPQHF
. | TRBJ2-2 | . | TRBV19 | TGTGCCAGTAGTGGGCAGTACACCGGGGAGCTGTTTTTT | CASSGQYTGELFF
TRBD1 | TRBJ1-5 | . | TRBV7-8 | TGTGCCAGCAGCGGAACAGGGGGCGGCAATCAGCCCCAGCATTTT | CASSGTGGGNQPQHF
TRBD1 | TRBJ1-1 | . | TRBV29-1 | TGCAGCGTTGCCCCGACAGGGTTTGGGAACACTGAAGCTTTCTTT | CSVAPTGFGNTEAFF
TRBD2 | TRBJ2-5 | . | TRBV10-3 | TGTGCCATCAGTGAGTTACGGGGGGGCGCGCCTACGGGAGAGACCCAGTACTTC | CAISELRGGAPTGETQYF
. | TRBJ1-4 | . | TRBV4-1 | TGCGCCAGCAGCCAATTCGGTAATGAAAAACTGTTTTTT | CASSQFGNEKLFF